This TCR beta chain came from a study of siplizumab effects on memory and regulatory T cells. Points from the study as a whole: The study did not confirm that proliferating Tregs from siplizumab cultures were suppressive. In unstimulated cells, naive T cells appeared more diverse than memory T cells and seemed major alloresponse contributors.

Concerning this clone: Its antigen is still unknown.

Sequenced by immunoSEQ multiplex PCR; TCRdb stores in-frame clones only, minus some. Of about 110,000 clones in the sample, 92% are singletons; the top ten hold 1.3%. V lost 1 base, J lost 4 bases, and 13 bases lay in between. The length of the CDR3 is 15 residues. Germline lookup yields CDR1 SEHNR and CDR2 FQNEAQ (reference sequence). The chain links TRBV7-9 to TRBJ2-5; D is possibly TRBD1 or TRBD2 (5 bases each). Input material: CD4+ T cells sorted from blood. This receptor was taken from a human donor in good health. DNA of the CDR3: TGTGCCAGCAGCTTAGGAGGGGTGAAGGGAGAGACCCAGTACTTC. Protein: CASSLGGVKGETQYF. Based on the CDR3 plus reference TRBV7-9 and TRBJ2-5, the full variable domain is DTGVSQNPRHKITKRGQNVTFRCDPISEHNRLYWYRQTLGQGPEFLTYFQNEAQLEKSRLLSDRFSAERPKGSFSTLEIQRTEQGDSAMYLCASSLGGVKGETQYFGPGTRLLVL.